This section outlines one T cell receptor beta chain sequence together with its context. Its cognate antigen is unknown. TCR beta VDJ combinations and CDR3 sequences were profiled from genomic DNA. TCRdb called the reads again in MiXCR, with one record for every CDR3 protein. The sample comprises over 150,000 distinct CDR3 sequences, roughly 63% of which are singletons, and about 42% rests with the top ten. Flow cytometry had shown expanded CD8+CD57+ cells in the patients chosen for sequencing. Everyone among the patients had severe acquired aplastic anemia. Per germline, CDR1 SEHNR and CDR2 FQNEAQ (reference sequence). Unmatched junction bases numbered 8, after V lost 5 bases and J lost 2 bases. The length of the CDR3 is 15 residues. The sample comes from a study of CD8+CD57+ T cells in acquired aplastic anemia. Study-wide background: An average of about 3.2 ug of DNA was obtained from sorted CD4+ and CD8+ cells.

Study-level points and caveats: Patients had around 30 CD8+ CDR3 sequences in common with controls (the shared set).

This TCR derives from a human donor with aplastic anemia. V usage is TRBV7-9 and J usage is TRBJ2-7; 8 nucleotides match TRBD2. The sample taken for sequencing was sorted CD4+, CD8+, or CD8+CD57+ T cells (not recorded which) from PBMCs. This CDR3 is CASSPEAGATYEQYF. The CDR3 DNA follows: TGTGCCAGCAGCCCGGAAGCGGGGGCCACCTACGAGCAGTACTTC.